Following are 5 T cell receptor beta chains from one sample sequenced in a study of blood T cells in healthy people across ages. Using a J-beta primer mix together with a sample-barcoded 5' primer, a second PCR was run for roughly 6 to 12 cycles. TCRdb recomputed calls from the 5' RACE reads with MiXCR, one row per CDR3 protein. The sample holds roughly 680,000 distinct CDR3 sequences, around 50% seen once. Sequencing was done on a sample of blood. These receptors all stem from a woman of 80 years or more in good health.

This clonotype was recorded many times. The chain joins TRBV3-1 to TRBJ2-3; D unresolved. Per germline, CDR1 LGHDT and CDR2 YNNKEL (reference sequence). The CDR3 loop spans 16 amino acids. The V gene lost 0 bases and the J gene lost 0 bases, with 10 bases spanning the gap. CDR3 sequence: CASSQDPGRSTDTQYF. The CDR3 coding sequence is TGTGCCAGCAGCCAAGATCCTGGCAGGAGCACAGATACGCAGTATTTT.

About this clonotype itself: The junction does not match germline at one end; this may be a read error. The chain has TRBV6-5 and TRBJ2-7; the match to TRBD2 covers 9 bases. The germline CDR1 and CDR2 sequences are MNHEY and SVGAGI. This CDR3 is built from 15 residues. The chain's CDR3 is CSSSRSGSGSYEQYF. The DNA of the CDR3 is TGTTCCAGCAGCCGTAGCGGGAGCGGGTCCTACGAGCAGTACTTC.

This clonotype showed up just a few times. V usage is TRBV20-1 and J usage is TRBJ1-2; D may be TRBD1 (5 bases). The V end lost 6 bases, the J end lost 7 bases, and 15 bases lay between the germline ends. The CDR3 is 12 residues long. The germline gives CDR1 DFQATT, CDR2 SNEGSKA (reference sequence). DNA of the CDR3: TGCAGTGCCCGCGCAGGGTTCGGTGGCTACACCTTC. Its protein product is CSARAGFGGYTF.

Points on this clonotype: This could be a read error, since a much larger clone is one nucleotide away. The V and J genes are TRBV5-1 and TRBJ1-5, with D possibly TRBD1 on 6 matching bases. The V end lost 5 bases, the J end lost 7 bases, and 19 bases lay between the germline ends. CDR3 length: 15 residues. Per the germline V gene, CDR1 is SGHRS and CDR2 is YFSETQ. The CDR3 is CASSQEGDGLQPQHF. Written as DNA, the CDR3 is TGCGCCAGCAGTCAGGAGGGGGACGGGTTGCAGCCCCAGCATTTT.

J is TRBJ2-4 and V is TRBV15, with 7 positions matching TRBD1. The J call may be wrong; the DNA end is better matched by TRBJ2-5. The CDR3 is made up of 15 amino acids. Germline CDR1 reads LNHNV; CDR2 reads YYDKDF (reference sequence). CDR3 DNA: TGTGCCACCAGCCCCCACCCAGGGGGTGACGAGACCCAGTACTTC. This sequence encodes CATSPHPGGDETQYF.